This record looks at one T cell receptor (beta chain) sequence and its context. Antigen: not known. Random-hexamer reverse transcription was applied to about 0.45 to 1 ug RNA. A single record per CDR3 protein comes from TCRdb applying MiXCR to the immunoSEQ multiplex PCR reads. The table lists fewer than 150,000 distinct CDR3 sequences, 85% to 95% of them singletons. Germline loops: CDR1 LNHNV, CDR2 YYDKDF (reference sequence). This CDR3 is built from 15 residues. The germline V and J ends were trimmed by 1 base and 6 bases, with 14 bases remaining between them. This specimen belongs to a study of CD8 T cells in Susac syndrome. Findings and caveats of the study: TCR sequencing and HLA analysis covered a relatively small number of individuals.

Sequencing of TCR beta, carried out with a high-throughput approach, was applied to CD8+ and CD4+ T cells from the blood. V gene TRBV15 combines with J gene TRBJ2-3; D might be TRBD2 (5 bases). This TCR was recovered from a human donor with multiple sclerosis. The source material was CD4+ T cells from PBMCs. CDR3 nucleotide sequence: TGTGCCACCAGCAGAGGTCTCGGGGATGCGGATACGCAGTATTTT. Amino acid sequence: CATSRGLGDADTQYF.